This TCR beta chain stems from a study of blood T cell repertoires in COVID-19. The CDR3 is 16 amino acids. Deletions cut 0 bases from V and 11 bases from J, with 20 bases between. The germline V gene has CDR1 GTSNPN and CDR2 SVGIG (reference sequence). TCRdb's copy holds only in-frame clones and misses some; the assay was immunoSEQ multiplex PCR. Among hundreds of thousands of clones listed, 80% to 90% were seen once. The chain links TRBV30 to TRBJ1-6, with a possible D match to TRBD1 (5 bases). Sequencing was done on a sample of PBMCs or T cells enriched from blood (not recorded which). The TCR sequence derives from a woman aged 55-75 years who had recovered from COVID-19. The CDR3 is CAWSVRGEGRGPPLHF. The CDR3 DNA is TGTGCCTGGAGTGTACGAGGGGAGGGAAGGGGTCCACCCCTCCACTTT.